The entry below describes one T cell receptor beta chain. Antigen: not known. This entry belongs to a study of OX40 agonist ivuxolimab in advanced cancers. In the study overall: Ivuxolimab is an agonistic anti-OX40 (CD134) antibody, and patients were treated with it. More than 35% of patients had received prior checkpoint inhibitor therapy. Study observations and caveats: In a subset of nonresponders, normalized T-cell clonal expansion was also low. With doses of 0.1 to 3.0 mg/kg, CD4+ and CD8+ blood T cells had undergone clonal expansion by week 6.

The table came from immunoSEQ multiplex PCR; TCRdb's copy has only in-frame clones and leaves some out. In the table there are over 50,000 clones, around four fifths of which are singletons. The CDR3 has 16 amino acids. The germline V and J ends were trimmed by 6 bases and 1 base, with 15 bases remaining between them. The V gene's germline CDR1 is SNHLY and CDR2 FYNNEI. The clonotype originates from an adult with an advanced solid tumor such as melanoma, head and neck, liver or kidney cancer. The chain couples TRBV2 to TRBJ2-2; D gene uncertain. This material consisted of CD4+ or CD8+ T cells sorted from blood, taken in a trial of the OX40 agonist ivuxolimab. CDR3 bases: TGTGCCAGCAGCCGGGCAGGCATCGAGAACACCGGGGAGCTGTTTTTT. This gives the protein CASSRAGIENTGELFF.